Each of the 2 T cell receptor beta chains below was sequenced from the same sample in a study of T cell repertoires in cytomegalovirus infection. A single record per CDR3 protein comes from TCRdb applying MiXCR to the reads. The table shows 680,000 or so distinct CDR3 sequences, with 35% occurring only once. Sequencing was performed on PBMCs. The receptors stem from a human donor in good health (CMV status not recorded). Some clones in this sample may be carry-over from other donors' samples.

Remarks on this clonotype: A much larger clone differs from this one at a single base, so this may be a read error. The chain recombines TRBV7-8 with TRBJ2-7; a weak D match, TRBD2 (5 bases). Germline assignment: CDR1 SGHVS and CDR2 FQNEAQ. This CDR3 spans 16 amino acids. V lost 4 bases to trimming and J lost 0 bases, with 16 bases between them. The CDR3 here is CASSWAETRNSYEQYF. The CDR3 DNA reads TGTGCCAGCAGCTGGGCGGAAACTAGGAACTCCTACGAGCAGTACTTC.

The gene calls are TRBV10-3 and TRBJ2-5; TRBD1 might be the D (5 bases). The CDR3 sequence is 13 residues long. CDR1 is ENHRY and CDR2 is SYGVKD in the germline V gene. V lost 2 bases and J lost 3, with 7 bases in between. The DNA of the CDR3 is TGTGCCATCAGTGAGGCAGGGAAAGAGACCCAGTACTTC. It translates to CAISEAGKETQYF.